This TCR beta chain emerged from a study of T-cell memory formation after mild COVID-19. Overall study results and limits: Later expanders leaned CD4+, whereas clones that contracted between day 15 and 85 were balanced CD4/CD8.

MiXCR was run by TCRdb on the 5' RACE reads, yielding one entry per CDR3 protein. The table includes roughly 240,000 distinct CDR3 sequences, 15% to 17% detected once. Remarks on this clonotype: Its matching antigen is unknown.

The sequence was collected from an adult woman who had mild COVID-19 (a few samples of this study predate the infection). Cell type and time point are not known. Material: PBMCs or a T cell subset sorted from them (not recorded which).

CDR3 sequence reads: CASSPGFTNEKLFF. CDR3 DNA: TGTGCCAGCAGCCCAGGGTTCACTAATGAAAAACTGTTTTTT. The chain couples TRBV7-9 to TRBJ1-4; TRBD1 is a possible D gene (5 bases). V lost 5 bases and J 2 bases, leaving 9 bases between the germline ends. The CDR3 has 14 residues. The germline gives CDR1 SEHNR, CDR2 FQNEAQ (reference sequence).